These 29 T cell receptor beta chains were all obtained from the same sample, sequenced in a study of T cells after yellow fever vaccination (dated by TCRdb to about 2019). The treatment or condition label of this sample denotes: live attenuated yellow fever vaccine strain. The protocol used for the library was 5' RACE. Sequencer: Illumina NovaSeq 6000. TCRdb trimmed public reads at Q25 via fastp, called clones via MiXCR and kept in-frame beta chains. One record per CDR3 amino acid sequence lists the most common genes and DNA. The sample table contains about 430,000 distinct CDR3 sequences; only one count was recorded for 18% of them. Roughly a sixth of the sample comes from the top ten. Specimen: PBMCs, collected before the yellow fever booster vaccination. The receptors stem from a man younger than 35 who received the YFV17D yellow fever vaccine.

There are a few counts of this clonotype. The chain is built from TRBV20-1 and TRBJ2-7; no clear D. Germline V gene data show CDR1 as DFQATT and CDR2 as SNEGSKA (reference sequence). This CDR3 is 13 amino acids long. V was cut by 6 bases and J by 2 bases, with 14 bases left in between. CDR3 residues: CSARSPRAYEQYF. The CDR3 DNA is TGCAGTGCCCGCTCGCCACGAGCCTACGAGCAGTACTTC.

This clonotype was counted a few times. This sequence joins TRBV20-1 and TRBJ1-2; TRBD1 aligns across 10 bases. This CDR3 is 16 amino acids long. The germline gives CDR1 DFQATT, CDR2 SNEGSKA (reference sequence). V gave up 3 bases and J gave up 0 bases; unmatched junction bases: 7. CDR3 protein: CSASGGQGLANYGYTF. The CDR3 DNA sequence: TGCAGTGCTAGCGGGGGACAGGGGCTAGCTAACTATGGCTACACCTTC.

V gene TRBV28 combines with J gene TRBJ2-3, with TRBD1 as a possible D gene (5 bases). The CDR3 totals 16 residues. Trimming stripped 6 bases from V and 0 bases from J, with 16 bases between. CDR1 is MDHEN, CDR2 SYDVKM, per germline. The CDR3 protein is CASSRTDSMSTDTQYF. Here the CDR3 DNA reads TGTGCCAGCAGCCGAACTGACAGCATGAGCACAGATACGCAGTATTTT.

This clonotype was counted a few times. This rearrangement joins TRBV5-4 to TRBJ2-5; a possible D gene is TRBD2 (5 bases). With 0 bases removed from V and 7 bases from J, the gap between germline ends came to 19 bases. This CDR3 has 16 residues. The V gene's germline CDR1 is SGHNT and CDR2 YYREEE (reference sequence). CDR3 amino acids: CASSLAPALREGTQYF. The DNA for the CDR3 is TGTGCCAGCAGCTTGGCCCCGGCCCTCCGAGAGGGGACCCAGTACTTC.

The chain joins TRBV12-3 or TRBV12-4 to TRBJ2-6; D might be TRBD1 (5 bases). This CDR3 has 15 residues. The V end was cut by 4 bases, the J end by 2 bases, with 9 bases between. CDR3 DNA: TGTGCCAGCAGTTCTGGACATCCTGGGGCCAACGTCCTGACTTTC. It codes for CASSSGHPGANVLTF.

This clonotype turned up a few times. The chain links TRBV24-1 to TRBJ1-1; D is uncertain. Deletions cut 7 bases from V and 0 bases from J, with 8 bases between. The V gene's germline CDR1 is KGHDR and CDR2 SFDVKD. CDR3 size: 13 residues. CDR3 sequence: CATRSQMNTEAFF. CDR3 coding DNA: TGTGCCACCAGGTCCCAGATGAACACTGAAGCTTTCTTT.

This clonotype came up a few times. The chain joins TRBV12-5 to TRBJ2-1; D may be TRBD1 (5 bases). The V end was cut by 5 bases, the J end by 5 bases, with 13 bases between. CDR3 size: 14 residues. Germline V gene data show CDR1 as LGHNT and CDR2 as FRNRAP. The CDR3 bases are TGTGCTAGTGGTCTACAGGATCCACACAATGAGCAGTTCTTC. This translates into CASGLQDPHNEQFF.

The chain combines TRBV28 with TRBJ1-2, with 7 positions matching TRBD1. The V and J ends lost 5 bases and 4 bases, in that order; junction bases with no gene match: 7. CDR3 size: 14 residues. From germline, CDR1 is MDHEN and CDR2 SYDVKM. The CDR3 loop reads CASSTGTDRYGYTF. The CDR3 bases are TGTGCCAGCAGTACAGGGACAGACCGCTATGGCTACACCTTC.

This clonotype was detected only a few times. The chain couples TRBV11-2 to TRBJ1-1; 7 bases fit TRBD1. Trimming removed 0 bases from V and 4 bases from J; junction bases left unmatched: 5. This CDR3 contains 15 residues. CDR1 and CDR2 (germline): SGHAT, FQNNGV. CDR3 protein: CASSLEAGGGTEAFF. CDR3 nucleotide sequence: TGTGCCAGCAGCTTAGAGGCAGGGGGTGGCACTGAAGCTTTCTTT.

The CDR3 DNA sequence: TGTGCCAGCAGCCAACGGGGGGATACGCAGTATTTT. Protein: CASSQRGDTQYF. The chain is built from TRBV7-2 and TRBJ2-3; possibly TRBD2 for D (6 bases). The CDR3 runs to 12 residues. Germline assignment: CDR1 SGHTA and CDR2 FQGNSA. V lost 5 bases and J lost 6, with 9 bases in between.

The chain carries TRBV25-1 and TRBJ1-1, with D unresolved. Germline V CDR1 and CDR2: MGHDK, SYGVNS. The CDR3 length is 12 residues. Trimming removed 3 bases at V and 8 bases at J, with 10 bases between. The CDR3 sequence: CASSEPPGEAFF. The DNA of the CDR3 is TGTGCCAGCAGTGAGCCCCCCGGCGAAGCTTTCTTT.

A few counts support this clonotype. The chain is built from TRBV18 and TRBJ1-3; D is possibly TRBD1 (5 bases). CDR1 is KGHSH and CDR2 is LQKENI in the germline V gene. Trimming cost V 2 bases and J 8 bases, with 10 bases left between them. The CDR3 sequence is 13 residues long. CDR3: CASSPRSGDTIYF. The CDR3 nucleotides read TGTGCCAGCTCACCAAGGTCGGGGGACACCATATATTTT.

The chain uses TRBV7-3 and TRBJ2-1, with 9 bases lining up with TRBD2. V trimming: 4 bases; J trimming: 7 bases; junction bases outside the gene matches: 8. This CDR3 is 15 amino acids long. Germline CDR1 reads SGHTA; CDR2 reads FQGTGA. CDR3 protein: CASSSAGGRYNEQFF. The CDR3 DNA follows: TGTGCCAGCAGCTCTGCGGGGGGGCGATATAATGAGCAGTTCTTC.

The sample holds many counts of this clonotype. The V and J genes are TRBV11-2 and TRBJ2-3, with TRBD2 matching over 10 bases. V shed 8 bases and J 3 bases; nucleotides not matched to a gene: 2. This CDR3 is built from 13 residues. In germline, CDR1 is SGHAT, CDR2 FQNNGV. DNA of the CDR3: TGTGCCAGCGCACTAGCGGGAACAGATACGCAGTATTTT. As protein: CASALAGTDTQYF.

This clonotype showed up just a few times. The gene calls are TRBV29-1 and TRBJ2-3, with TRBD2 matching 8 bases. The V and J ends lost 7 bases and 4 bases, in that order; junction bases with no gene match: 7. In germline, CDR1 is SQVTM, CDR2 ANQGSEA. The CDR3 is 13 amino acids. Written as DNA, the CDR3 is TGCAGCGGTCGGGGGGGCCGCGCAGATACGCAGTATTTT. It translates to CSGRGGRADTQYF.

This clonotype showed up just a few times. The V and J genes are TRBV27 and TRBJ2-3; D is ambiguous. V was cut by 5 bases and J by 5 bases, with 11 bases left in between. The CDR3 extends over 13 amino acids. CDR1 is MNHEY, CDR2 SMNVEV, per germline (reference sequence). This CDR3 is CASSTEVRDTQYF. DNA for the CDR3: TGTGCCAGCAGTACCGAGGTTCGAGATACGCAGTATTTT.

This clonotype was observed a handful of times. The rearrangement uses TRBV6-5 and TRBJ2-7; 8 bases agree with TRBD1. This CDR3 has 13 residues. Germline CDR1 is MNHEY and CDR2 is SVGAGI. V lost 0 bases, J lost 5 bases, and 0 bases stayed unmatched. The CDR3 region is CASSYSQGDEQYF. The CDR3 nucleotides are TGTGCCAGCAGTTACTCACAGGGGGACGAGCAGTACTTC.

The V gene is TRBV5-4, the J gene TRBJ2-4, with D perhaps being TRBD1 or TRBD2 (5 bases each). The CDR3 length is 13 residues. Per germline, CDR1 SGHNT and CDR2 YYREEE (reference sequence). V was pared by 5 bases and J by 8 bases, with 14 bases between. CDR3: CASSTGGSDIQYF. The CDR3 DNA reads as TGTGCCAGCAGTACTGGGGGATCGGACATTCAGTACTTC.

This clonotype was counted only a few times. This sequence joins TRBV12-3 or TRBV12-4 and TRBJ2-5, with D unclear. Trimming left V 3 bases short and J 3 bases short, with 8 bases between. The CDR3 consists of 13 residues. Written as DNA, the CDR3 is TGTGCCAGCAGTTTTTCCACAGAAGAGACCCAGTACTTC. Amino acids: CASSFSTEETQYF.

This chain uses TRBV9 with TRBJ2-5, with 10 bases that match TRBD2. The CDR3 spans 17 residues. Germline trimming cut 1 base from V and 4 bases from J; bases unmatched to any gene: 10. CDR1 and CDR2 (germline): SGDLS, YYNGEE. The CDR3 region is CASSVTSGLAGAETQYF. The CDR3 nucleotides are TGTGCCAGCAGCGTAACCTCGGGGCTAGCGGGGGCAGAGACCCAGTACTTC.

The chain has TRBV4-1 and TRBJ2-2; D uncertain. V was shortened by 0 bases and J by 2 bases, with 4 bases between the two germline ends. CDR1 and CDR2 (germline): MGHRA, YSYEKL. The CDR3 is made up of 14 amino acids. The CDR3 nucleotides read TGCGCCAGCAGCCAAGAACCTAACACCGGGGAGCTGTTTTTT. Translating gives CASSQEPNTGELFF.

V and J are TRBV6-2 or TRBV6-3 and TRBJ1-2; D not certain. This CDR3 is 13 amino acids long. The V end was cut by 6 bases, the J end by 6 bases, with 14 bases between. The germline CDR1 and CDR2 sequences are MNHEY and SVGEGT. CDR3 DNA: TGTGCCAGCAGCCCCTACGTCGGGGATGGCTACACCTTC. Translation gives CASSPYVGDGYTF.

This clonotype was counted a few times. The DNA for the CDR3 is TGTGCCAGCGGGGTGGGGGGCGACTCCTATGGCTACACCTTC. It is translated as CASGVGGDSYGYTF. The gene calls are TRBV7-3 and TRBJ1-2, with D possibly TRBD1 on 6 matching bases. V shed 8 bases and J shed 4 bases, with 17 bases lying between them. Germline-derived CDR1 and CDR2 are SGHTA and FQGTGA. The CDR3 is 14 residues long.

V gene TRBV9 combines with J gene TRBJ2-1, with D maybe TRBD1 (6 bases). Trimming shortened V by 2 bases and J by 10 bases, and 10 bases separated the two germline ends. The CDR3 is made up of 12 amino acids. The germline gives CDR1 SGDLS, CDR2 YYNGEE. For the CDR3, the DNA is TGTGCCAGCAGCGTTACAGGGCGCGAGCAGTTCTTC. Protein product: CASSVTGREQFF.

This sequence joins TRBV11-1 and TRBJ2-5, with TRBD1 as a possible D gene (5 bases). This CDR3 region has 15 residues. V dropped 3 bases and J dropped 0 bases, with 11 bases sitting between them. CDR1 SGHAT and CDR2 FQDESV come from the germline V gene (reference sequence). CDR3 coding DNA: TGTGCCAGCAGCTTCGCAGGGCTGTACCAAGAGACCCAGTACTTC. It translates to CASSFAGLYQETQYF.

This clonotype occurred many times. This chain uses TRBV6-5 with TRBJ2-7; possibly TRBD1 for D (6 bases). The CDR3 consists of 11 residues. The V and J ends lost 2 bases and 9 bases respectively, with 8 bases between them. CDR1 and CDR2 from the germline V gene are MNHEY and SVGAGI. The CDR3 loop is CASSYGGVQYF. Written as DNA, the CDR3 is TGTGCCAGCAGTTACGGGGGCGTGCAGTACTTC.

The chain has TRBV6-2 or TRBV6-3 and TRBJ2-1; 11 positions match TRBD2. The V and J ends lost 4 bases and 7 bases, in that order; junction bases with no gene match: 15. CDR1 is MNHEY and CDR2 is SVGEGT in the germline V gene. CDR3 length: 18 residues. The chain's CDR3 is CASSSLLAGGLRRNEQFF. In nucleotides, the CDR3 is TGTGCCAGCAGTTCGCTCCTAGCGGGGGGCTTGAGGAGGAATGAGCAGTTCTTC.

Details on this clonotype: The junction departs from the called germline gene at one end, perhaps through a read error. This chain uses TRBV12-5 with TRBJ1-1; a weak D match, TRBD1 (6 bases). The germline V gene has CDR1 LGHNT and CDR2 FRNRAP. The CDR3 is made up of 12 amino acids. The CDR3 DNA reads TGTGCTAGTGGTTTTCAGGGGTCTATTATAATCTTT. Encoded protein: CASGFQGSIIIF.

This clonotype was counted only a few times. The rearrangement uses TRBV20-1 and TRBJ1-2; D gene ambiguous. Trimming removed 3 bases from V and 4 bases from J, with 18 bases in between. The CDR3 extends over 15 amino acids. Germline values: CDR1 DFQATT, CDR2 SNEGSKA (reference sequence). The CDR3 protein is CSARDPLRLTYGYTF. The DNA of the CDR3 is TGCAGTGCTAGGGACCCCCTACGGCTAACCTATGGCTACACCTTC.